This T cell receptor beta chain was identified during a study of chemoradiotherapy in HPV16-positive cancers. Study-wide context: Candidate HPV-specific T-cell clones and common TCR motifs came from functional assays in a couple of HPV16-positive patients. General study findings and limits: Candidate HPV-specific clones and E7-related TCR motifs grew in tumor during treatment. Functional assays defining HPV-specific T cells used only two HPV16-positive patients.

CDR1 SGHTA and CDR2 FQGNSA come from the germline V gene. The CDR3 contains 11 residues. Trimming took 2 bases from V and 5 from J, leaving 3 bases between them. On this clone itself: Its antigen is not identified.

Sequenced by immunoSEQ multiplex PCR; TCRdb stores in-frame clones only, minus some. This sample yields 20,000 to 25,000 clones, of which about 90% are seen a single time; roughly 2.3% belongs to the top ten. This receptor was taken from a human donor with HPV-associated anogenital cancer. The sequenced sample was blood, obtained from a patient who underwent chemoradiotherapy. The genes are TRBV7-2 and TRBJ2-5; unclear D gene. The CDR3 sequence: CASSLSETQYF. The DNA of the CDR3 is TGTGCCAGCAGCTTATCGGAGACCCAGTACTTC. The full variable domain, in which reference TRBV7-2 and TRBJ2-5 provide the parts outside the CDR3, is GAGVSQSPSNKVTEKGKDVELRCDPISGHTALYWYRQSLGQGLEFLIYFQGNSAPDKSGLPSDRFSAERTGGSVSTLTIQRTQQEDSAVYLCASSLSETQYFGPGTRLLVL.